This T cell receptor beta chain emerged from a study of blood T cells in healthy people across ages. With a J-beta primer mix and a sample-barcoded 5' primer, a second PCR ran about 7 to 11 cycles. Samples each returned at least 3 million CDR3-containing paired-end reads. TCRdb redid the calling of the 5' RACE reads with MiXCR, one entry per CDR3 protein. The sample records about 640,000 distinct CDR3 sequences, 25% to 35% being singletons. The length of the CDR3 is 14 residues. Trimming stripped 4 bases from V and 3 bases from J, with 16 bases between. Germline V gene lookup returns CDR1 GTSNPN and CDR2 SVGIG (reference sequence). This clonotype was observed many times. Isolation yielded PBMCs, at least 7 million per sample, in every case.

The chain links TRBV30 to TRBJ2-7, with D uncertain. The sequence was collected from a woman older than 75 in good health. The material sequenced was blood. DNA of the CDR3: TGTGCCTGGAAAGGGCAAACCGGAGACTACGAGCAGTACTTC. It is translated as CAWKGQTGDYEQYF.